These 9 T cell receptor beta chains were sequenced from one sample in a study of T cells expressing NK-cell markers. TCRdb processed the 5' RACE reads again and assigns one entry to each CDR3 protein, with no DNA. Recorded here are some 500,000 distinct CDR3 sequences; the top ten clones represent over 1.3%. The sequencing input was blood T cells: a sorted CD56 or NKG2C T cell subset, CD4+ or CD8+ T cells, or bulk PBMC T cells (not recorded which). These receptors all stem from a woman aged 45 to 65 in good health.

V usage is TRBV10-3 and J usage is TRBJ1-1; absent DNA, TCRdb's TRBD1 call cannot be checked. Germline V gives CDR1 ENHRY, CDR2 SYGVKD. The CDR3 runs 17 residues. The chain's CDR3 is CAISERLGTAPNTEAFF.

This chain uses TRBV20-1 with TRBJ1-5. From germline, CDR1 is DFQATT and CDR2 SNEGSKA (reference sequence). The CDR3 covers 16 residues. CDR3 amino acids: CSARGLRASSNQPQHF.

The J gene is TRBJ2-3, the V gene TRBV5-1; there is no DNA to check the TCRdb D call of TRBD1. The V gene's germline CDR1 is SGHRS and CDR2 YFSETQ. This CDR3 has 14 residues. The CDR3 protein is CASTGTNTRNTQYF. The full variable domain, in which reference TRBV5-1 and TRBJ2-3 provide the parts outside the CDR3, is KAGVTQTPRYLIKTRGQQVTLSCSPISGHRSVSWYQQTPGQGLQFLFEYFSETQRNKGNFPGRFSGRQFSNSRSEMNVSTLELGDSALYLCASTGTNTRNTQYFGPGTRLTVL.

The rearrangement uses TRBV10-3 and TRBJ2-1; the TCRdb call, TRBD2, lacks DNA for checking. This CDR3 region has 11 residues. Germline lookup yields CDR1 ENHRY and CDR2 SYGVKD. CDR3 residues: CAISRLGVQFF.

The rearrangement uses TRBV5-1 and TRBJ2-5; lacking DNA, the TRBD1 call made by TCRdb goes unchecked. There are 16 residues in the CDR3. Germline CDR1 SGHRS, CDR2 YFSETQ. The CDR3 spells CASSFMIGKGQETQYF.

The chain has TRBV5-1 and TRBJ2-1; TCRdb calls TRBD2, which cannot be checked without DNA. Germline values: CDR1 SGHRS, CDR2 YFSETQ. The CDR3 has 21 amino acids. CDR3: CASSNPGLADFDPSTYNEQFF.

The rearrangement uses TRBV30 and TRBJ2-5. Germline CDR1 and CDR2: GTSNPN and SVGIG (reference sequence). The CDR3 consists of 16 residues. The chain's CDR3 is CAWSVQLQVPQETQYF.

V gene TRBV27 combines with J gene TRBJ1-1. There are 12 residues in the CDR3. Germline V gene data show CDR1 as MNHEY and CDR2 as SMNVEV (reference sequence). The CDR3 sequence is CASSPGLSRTFF.

The V call is TRBV15, the J call TRBJ2-5; the D call of TRBD1 rests on TCRdb alone, since no DNA is present to check it. The CDR3 extends over 13 amino acids. CDR1 and CDR2 from the germline V gene are LNHNV and YYDKDF (reference sequence). CDR3 sequence reads: CATSSPRGETQYF.